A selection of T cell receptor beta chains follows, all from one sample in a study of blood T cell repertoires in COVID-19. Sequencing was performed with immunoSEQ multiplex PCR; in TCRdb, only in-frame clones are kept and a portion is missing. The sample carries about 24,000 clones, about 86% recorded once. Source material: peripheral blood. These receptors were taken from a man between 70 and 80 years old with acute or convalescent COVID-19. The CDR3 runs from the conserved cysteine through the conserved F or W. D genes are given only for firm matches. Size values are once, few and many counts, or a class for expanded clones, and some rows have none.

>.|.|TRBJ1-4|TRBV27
CASSWGRWSEKLFF
TGTGCCAGCAGTTGGGGCAGGTGGAGTGAAAAACTGTTTTTT
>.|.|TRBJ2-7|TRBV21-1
CASSKGDREASYEQYF
TGTGCCAGCAGCAAGGGGGACAGGGAGGCCTCCTACGAGCAGTACTTC
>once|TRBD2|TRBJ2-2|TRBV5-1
CASSHPLIPSGDGELFF
TGCGCCAGCAGCCACCCTCTCATTCCTAGCGGAGACGGGGAGCTGTTTTTT
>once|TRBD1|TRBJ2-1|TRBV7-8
CASSSKPGQGGINEQFF
TGTGCCAGCAGCTCAAAACCGGGACAGGGAGGCATAAATGAGCAGTTCTTC
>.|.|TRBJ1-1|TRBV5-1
CASNSGRHLNTEAFF
TGCGCCAGCAACTCCGGGAGACATTTGAACACTGAAGCTTTCTTT
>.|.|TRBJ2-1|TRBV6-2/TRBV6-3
CASSKPGLVMFF
TGTGCCAGCAGTAAGCCGGGACTGGTCATGTTCTTC
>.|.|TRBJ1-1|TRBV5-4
CASSFGEGGHTEAFF
TGTGCCAGCAGCTTCGGGGAGGGAGGTCACACTGAAGCTTTCTTT
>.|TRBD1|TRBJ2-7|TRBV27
CASSSSRDSDSYEQYF
TGTGCCAGCAGCTCTTCTCGGGACAGCGATTCCTACGAGCAGTACTTC
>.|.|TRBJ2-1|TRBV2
CASPRGPQSSEQFF
TGTGCCAGCCCTAGGGGCCCTCAGAGCAGTGAGCAGTTCTTC
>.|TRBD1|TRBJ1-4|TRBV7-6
CASSQTGTGDEKLFF
TGTGCCAGCAGCCAGACCGGGACAGGGGATGAAAAACTGTTTTTT
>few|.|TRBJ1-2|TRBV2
CASRHPGSTF
TGTGCCAGCAGGCACCCGGGATCCACCTTC
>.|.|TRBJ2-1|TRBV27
CASQQGGEQFF
TGTGCCAGCCAGCAGGGTGGGGAGCAGTTCTTC
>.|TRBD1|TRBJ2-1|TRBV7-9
CASSTGQGFYNEQFF
TGTGCCAGCAGCACGGGACAGGGGTTCTACAATGAGCAGTTCTTC
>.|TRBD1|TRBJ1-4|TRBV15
CATSRFRGRGQMDEKLFF
TGTGCCACCAGCAGATTCCGGGGCAGGGGGCAGATGGATGAAAAACTGTTTTTT
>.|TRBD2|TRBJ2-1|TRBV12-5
CASGLVPRTSGRDEQFF
TGTGCTAGTGGTTTGGTACCGCGAACTAGCGGGAGAGATGAGCAGTTCTTC
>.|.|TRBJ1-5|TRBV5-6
CASSLGGGSNQPQHF
TGTGCCAGCAGCTTGGGCGGCGGTAGCAATCAGCCCCAGCATTTT
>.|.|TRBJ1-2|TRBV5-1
CASSRGSGNYGYTF
TGCGCCAGCAGCCGCGGGTCGGGAAACTATGGCTACACCTTC
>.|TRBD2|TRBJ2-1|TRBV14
CASSDSGMVNEQFF
TGTGCCAGCAGCGATAGCGGGATGGTCAATGAGCAGTTCTTC
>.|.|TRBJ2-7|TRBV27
CASKPIEGYEQYF
TGTGCCAGCAAACCCATCGAGGGCTACGAGCAGTACTTC
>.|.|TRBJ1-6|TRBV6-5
CASSYTRGGNSPLHF
TGTGCCAGCAGTTACACAAGGGGTGGGAATTCACCCCTCCACTTT
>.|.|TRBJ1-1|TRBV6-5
CASSYTGSMNTEAFF
TGTGCCAGCAGTTACACAGGTTCCATGAACACTGAAGCTTTCTTT
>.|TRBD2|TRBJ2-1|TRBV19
CASRVTSGSYNEQFF
TGTGCCAGTAGAGTGACTAGCGGGAGTTACAATGAGCAGTTCTTC
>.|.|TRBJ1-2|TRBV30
CAWSVGVGYTF
TGTGCCTGGAGTGTCGGGGTCGGCTACACCTTC
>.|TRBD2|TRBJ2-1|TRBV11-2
CASSSLAGGGYEQFF
TGTGCCAGCAGCTCCTTAGCGGGAGGGGGGTATGAGCAGTTCTTC
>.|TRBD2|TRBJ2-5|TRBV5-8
CASSLTPEAGNQETQYF
TGTGCCAGCAGCCTCACACCTGAAGCGGGGAACCAAGAGACCCAGTACTTC
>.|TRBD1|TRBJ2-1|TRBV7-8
CASSLSRTGYIKEQFF
TGTGCCAGCAGCTTGTCCCGGACAGGGTATATCAAGGAGCAGTTCTTC
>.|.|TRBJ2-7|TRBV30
CAWSVGGPYEQYF
TGTGCCTGGAGTGTAGGAGGGCCCTACGAGCAGTACTTC
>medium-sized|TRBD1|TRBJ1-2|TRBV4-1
CASSQDRQGAQFYGYTF
TGCGCCAGCAGCCAAGATCGTCAGGGGGCGCAGTTCTATGGCTACACCTTC
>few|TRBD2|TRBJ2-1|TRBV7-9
CASSFLAGMNNEQFF
TGTGCCAGCAGCTTCCTAGCGGGGATGAACAATGAGCAGTTCTTC
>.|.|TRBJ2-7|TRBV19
CASSPSGVYEQYF
TGTGCCAGTAGTCCCAGCGGAGTCTACGAGCAGTACTTC
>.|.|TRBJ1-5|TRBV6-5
CASSYNRDNQPQHF
TGTGCCAGCAGTTACAACAGGGACAATCAGCCCCAGCATTTT
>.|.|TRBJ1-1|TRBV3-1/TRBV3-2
CASSQFRGTEAFF
TGTGCCAGCAGCCAATTCAGGGGCACTGAAGCTTTCTTT
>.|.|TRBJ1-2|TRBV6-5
CASALRGFGYTF
TGTGCCAGCGCTCTACGGGGATTTGGCTACACCTTC
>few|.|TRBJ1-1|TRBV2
CASSPSGGRVTEAFF
TGTGCCAGCAGTCCCTCCGGAGGGCGGGTTACTGAAGCTTTCTTT
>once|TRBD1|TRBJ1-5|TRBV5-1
CASRPGTVENQPQHF
TGCGCCAGCAGACCCGGGACAGTGGAAAATCAGCCCCAGCATTTT
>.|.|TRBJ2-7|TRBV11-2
CASSDTGNEQYF
TGTGCCAGCAGCGACACAGGGAACGAGCAGTACTTC
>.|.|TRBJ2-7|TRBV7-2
CASSLAGFDSTYEQYF
TGTGCCAGCAGCTTAGCGGGATTTGACAGCACCTACGAGCAGTACTTC
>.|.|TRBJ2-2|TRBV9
CASRGATSTGELFF
TGTGCCAGCAGGGGAGCTACCAGCACCGGGGAGCTGTTTTTT
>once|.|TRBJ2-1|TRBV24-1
CATSDPRQGAGASGRLGEQFF
TGTGCCACCAGTGATCCACGACAGGGGGCAGGGGCTAGCGGGAGGTTAGGTGAGCAGTTCTTC
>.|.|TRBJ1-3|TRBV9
CASSVAGVGNTIYF
TGTGCCAGCAGCGTAGCGGGTGTCGGAAACACCATATATTTT
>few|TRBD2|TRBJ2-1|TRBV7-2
CASSFGSGRAGEQFF
TGTGCCAGCAGCTTTGGGAGCGGGAGGGCCGGTGAGCAGTTCTTC
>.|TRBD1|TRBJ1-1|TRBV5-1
CASSSRQGKNTEAFF
TGCGCCAGCAGCAGTCGACAGGGGAAGAACACTGAAGCTTTCTTT
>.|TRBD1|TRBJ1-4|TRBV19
CATAGGAREKLFF
TGTGCCACTGCAGGGGGCGCGCGGGAAAAACTGTTTTTT
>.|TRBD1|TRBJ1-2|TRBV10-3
CAISDALTGGSYTF
TGTGCCATCAGTGATGCCTTAACAGGGGGAAGCTACACCTTC
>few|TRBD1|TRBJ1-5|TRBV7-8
CASSYRTGLNQPQHF
TGTGCCAGCAGCTACCGGACAGGCCTGAATCAGCCCCAGCATTTT
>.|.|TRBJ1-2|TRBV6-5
CASSRQGTNYGYTF
TGTGCCAGCAGTCGGCAGGGGACGAACTATGGCTACACCTTC
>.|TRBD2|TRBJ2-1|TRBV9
CAASGGLHNEQFF
TGTGCCGCTAGCGGGGGACTCCACAATGAGCAGTTCTTC
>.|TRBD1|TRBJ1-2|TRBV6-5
CASSPWGQGVGYTF
TGTGCCAGCAGTCCTTGGGGACAGGGTGTTGGCTACACCTTC
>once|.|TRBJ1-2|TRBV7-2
CASSLRGDGYTF
TGTGCCAGCAGCTTAAGGGGTGATGGCTACACCTTC
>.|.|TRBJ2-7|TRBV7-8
CASSLEGLGRGEQYF
TGTGCCAGCAGCTTAGAAGGGCTCGGGAGAGGCGAGCAGTACTTC
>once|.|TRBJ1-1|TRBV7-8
CASSLTTLGQRNTEAFF
TGTGCCAGCAGCTTAACTACCCTGGGGCAGCGAAACACTGAAGCTTTCTTT
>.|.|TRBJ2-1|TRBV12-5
CASGSQGWTYNEQFF
TGTGCTAGTGGTTCTCAGGGGTGGACCTACAATGAGCAGTTCTTC
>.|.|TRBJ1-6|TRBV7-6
CASSLAQGLGSPLHF
TGTGCCAGCAGCTTAGCCCAGGGCTTGGGATCACCCCTCCACTTT
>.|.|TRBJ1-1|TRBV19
CATTQGMWTEAFF
TGTGCCACCACACAGGGAATGTGGACTGAAGCTTTCTTT
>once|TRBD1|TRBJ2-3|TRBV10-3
CAISDKDRARQYF
TGTGCCATCAGTGACAAAGACAGGGCCCGGCAGTATTTT
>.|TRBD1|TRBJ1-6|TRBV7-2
CASSHSDRPSSYNSPLHF
TGTGCCAGCAGCCACTCGGACAGGCCGAGCTCCTATAATTCACCCCTCCACTTT
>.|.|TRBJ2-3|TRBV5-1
CASSVRYIGDTQYF
TGCGCCAGCAGTGTTAGATACATCGGGGATACGCAGTATTTT